What follows describes a single T cell receptor (beta chain). No antigen is known for it. Amplification targeted TCR beta CDR3 regions from RNA transcripts. A first-round RT-PCR of the TCR CDR3 used the HTBI primer set. TCRdb used MiXCR to reprocess the multiplex PCR reads, holding one entry per CDR3 protein. The table records fewer than 550,000 distinct CDR3 sequences, roughly 14% of them present only once. With 6 bases clipped from V and 9 bases from J, the junction kept 14 bases outside the gene matches. The CDR3 totals 15 residues. Germline CDR1 and CDR2: SGDLS and YYNGEE. This sample was included in a study of T cells in Graves' hyperthyroidism and ophthalmopathy. Study conclusions and caveats: Most thyroid clonotypes with frequency above 0.001 were detected in blood. Separation of ophthalmopathy from stable hyperthyroidism was achieved by a 13 V-J model. Onset of ophthalmopathy came a median approximately 6.5 months after the model predicted it.

Diagnosis rested on symptoms, serum thyroxine and TRAb, thyroid ultrasound, and orbital computed tomography. This sequence joins TRBV9 and TRBJ1-2; 10 bases align to TRBD1. This receptor was identified in a woman younger than 30 with Graves' hyperthyroidism. The sample comprised blood. CDR3 DNA sequence: TGTGCCAGCACCAGGACAGGGGGTGAATACGATCGCTACACCTTC. It specifies CASTRTGGEYDRYTF.